The entry below gives a single TCR beta chain sequence along with its context. This sample was taken from a study of blood T cell repertoires in COVID-19. About the research overall: Donors in the United States, Italy and Spain gave samples during acute or convalescent COVID-19. In each case, the material was cDNA or gDNA derived from T cells, B-cell-depleted T cells, or PBMCs.

In the authors' methods: Amplification with reference gene primers provided the estimates of nucleated cell counts. Libraries were prepared by immunoSEQ multiplex PCR; TCRdb keeps only in-frame clonotypes and omits some of them. V and J calls and clone size are as listed in that table; D and trimming were resolved from the DNA. The table lists some 200,000 clones, approximately 80% of them singletons. Followed over time, Seattle patients had been enrolled while infection was active. Germline V gene data show CDR1 as SGHNT and CDR2 as YENEEA. This CDR3 spans 13 amino acids. The J segment lost 4 bases and the V segment lost 5 bases, leaving 1 base of the junction unmatched.

This rearrangement joins TRBV11-3 to TRBJ2-2, with TRBD1 matching over 7 bases. Sequencing input: peripheral blood. The origin of this receptor is a woman of 80 years or more with COVID-19, enrolled during active disease. Written as DNA, the CDR3 is TGTGCCAGCAGCGACAGGGCCACCGGGGAGCTGTTTTTT. Translated, it gives CASSDRATGELFF.